The 26 T cell receptor beta chains given below trace back to one sample, sequenced in a study of spatial heterogeneity in lung cancer. MiXCR was run by TCRdb on the 5' RACE reads, yielding one entry per CDR3 protein. Of about 120,000 distinct CDR3 sequences detected, 12% appear once; the ten largest clones hold approximately 15%. The time point: blood at routine non-recurrence follow-up after resection. Without sorting, whole RNA was sequenced from tumor, nontumor lung or frozen PBMC. The specimen comprised PBMCs, sampled at follow-up. Receptor source: a male donor with early-stage non-small cell lung cancer.

The chain recombines TRBV25-1 with TRBJ1-2, with a weak D call TRBD1 (6 bases). The CDR3 loop spans 12 amino acids. Trimming left V 6 bases short and J 4 bases short, with 9 bases between. Germline CDR1 reads MGHDK; CDR2 reads SYGVNS. CDR3 protein: CASSGDIYGYTF. CDR3 DNA sequence: TGTGCCAGCAGCGGGGACATCTATGGCTACACCTTC.

This clonotype has only a few counts. The chain combines TRBV6-2 or TRBV6-3 with TRBJ1-2; D call uncertain. There are 15 residues in the CDR3. V was pared by 0 bases and J by 8 bases, with 16 bases between. Germline V gene lookup returns CDR1 MNHEY and CDR2 SVGEGT. Written as DNA, the CDR3 is TGTGCCAGCAGTTACTCGATGGCCCCCATCGGCGGCTACACCTTC. Translation: CASSYSMAPIGGYTF.

This clonotype was observed a handful of times. V is TRBV10-3 and J is TRBJ2-5, with 14 positions matching TRBD2. After removal of 3 bases from V and 4 bases from J, the junction contained 7 bases not matched to a gene. Germline V gene sequence: CDR1 ENHRY, CDR2 SYGVKD. There are 17 residues in the CDR3. The CDR3: CAISDSRTSGGSETQYF. CDR3 coding DNA: TGTGCCATCAGTGATAGTAGGACTAGCGGGGGGTCAGAGACCCAGTACTTC.

In regard to this clonotype: It may be a read error: a sequence one base away is much more abundant. It is likely a read error, because the conserved phenylalanine at the end of the CDR3 is missing. The genes are TRBV28 and TRBJ2-5; TRBD1 is a possible D gene (6 bases). The germline gives CDR1 MDHEN, CDR2 SYDVKM. CDR3 length: 12 residues. V was pared by 5 bases and J by 5 bases, with 9 bases between. Here the CDR3 reads CASSQGQETQYL. DNA for the CDR3: TGTGCCAGCAGTCAAGGACAGGAGACCCAGTACCTC.

This clonotype was detected ten times or more. V is TRBV4-2 and J is TRBJ1-2, with TRBD1 as a possible D gene (6 bases). Germline values: CDR1 LGHNA, CDR2 YNFKEQ. The CDR3 sequence is 15 residues long. V was clipped by 3 bases and J by 2 bases, with 13 bases between them. Here the CDR3 DNA reads TGTGCCAGCAGCCAGCAGGGGTCCCTAAACTATGGCTACACCTTC. Translation: CASSQQGSLNYGYTF.

This clonotype was found a few times. This chain joins TRBV29-1 and TRBJ1-4, with 9 nucleotides matching TRBD1. J lost 5 bases, V lost 7 bases, and 5 bases had no gene match. The CDR3 has 13 amino acids. Germline lookup yields CDR1 SQVTM and CDR2 ANQGSEA. This chain's CDR3 is CSGVTGGNEKLFF. CDR3 nucleotides: TGCAGCGGAGTGACAGGGGGAAATGAAAAACTGTTTTTT.

The rearrangement links TRBV6-5 to TRBJ1-2; D not resolved. V shed 0 bases and J shed 1 base, with 6 bases lying between them. Germline V lookup: CDR1 MNHEY, CDR2 SVGAGI. This CDR3 comprises 14 residues. The DNA of the CDR3 is TGTGCCAGCAGTTACTCAGCTCGTAACTATGGCTACACCTTC. Translated: CASSYSARNYGYTF.

This clonotype has ten or more counts. The J gene is TRBJ2-2, the V gene TRBV20-1; TRBD2 is a possible D gene (6 bases). The V gene lost 3 bases and the J gene lost 6 bases, with 17 bases spanning the gap. The CDR3 spans 15 residues. Germline CDR1 DFQATT, CDR2 SNEGSKA (reference sequence). The DNA for the CDR3 is TGCAGTGCTAGGAGGAGGGCTGGTGGGGCCGGGGAGCTGTTTTTT. The encoded protein is CSARRRAGGAGELFF.

This clonotype has just a few counts. The chain employs TRBV7-2 and TRBJ2-7; tentative D call: TRBD2 (5 bases). The CDR3 consists of 15 residues. Looked up from germline, CDR1 is SGHTA and CDR2 is FQGNSA. The V end was cut by 1 base, the J end by 3 bases, with 13 bases between. The DNA of the CDR3 is TGTGCCAGCAGCTTAGGGCGGGCTAGCTACTACGAGCAGTACTTC. This gives the protein CASSLGRASYYEQYF.

This chain uses TRBV5-1 with TRBJ2-3; 7 positions agree with TRBD1. V dropped 3 bases and J dropped 4; count of bases not matched to a gene: 5. The CDR3 runs 14 residues. Germline V gene lookup returns CDR1 SGHRS and CDR2 YFSETQ. CDR3 nucleotides: TGCGCCAGCAGCTCAGGACAGGATTCAGATACGCAGTATTTT. Its protein product is CASSSGQDSDTQYF.

The chain couples TRBV18 to TRBJ2-2; 10 nucleotides agree with TRBD1. The V gene end was trimmed by 0 bases and the J gene end by 9 bases; junction bases not matched to a gene: 4. Germline lookup yields CDR1 KGHSH and CDR2 LQKENI. The CDR3 totals 15 residues. The CDR3 sequence: CASSPPGQGNRELFF. CDR3 coding DNA: TGTGCCAGCTCACCACCGGGACAGGGGAACAGGGAGCTGTTTTTT.

This clonotype was observed at least ten times. The V call is TRBV3-1, the J call TRBJ2-1; 11 bases agree with TRBD2. This CDR3 spans 17 amino acids. Trimming at V came to 2 bases and at J to 4 bases, leaving 7 bases not matched to a gene. Germline CDR1 LGHDT, CDR2 YNNKEL (reference sequence). DNA of the CDR3: TGTGCCAGCAGCCAATATAGCGGGGGGGCATCTTACAATGAGCAGTTCTTC. This encodes CASSQYSGGASYNEQFF.

This clonotype was observed a few times. The V gene is TRBV28, the J gene TRBJ2-5; 7 bases fit TRBD1. After removal of 4 bases from V and 2 bases from J, the junction contained 1 base not matched to a gene. The germline V gene encodes CDR1 MDHEN and CDR2 SYDVKM. CDR3 size: 13 residues. The CDR3 DNA is TGTGCCAGCAGTTCGGGACAGCAAGAGACCCAGTACTTC. It codes for CASSSGQQETQYF.

This chain joins TRBV28 and TRBJ1-1, with 10 positions matching TRBD1. The length of the CDR3 is 13 residues. From germline, CDR1 is MDHEN and CDR2 SYDVKM. The V gene end was trimmed by 6 bases and the J gene end by 7 bases; junction bases not matched to a gene: 5. CDR3 region: CASSDRGRGEAFF. CDR3 in DNA: TGTGCCAGCAGCGACAGGGGGCGAGGTGAAGCTTTCTTT.

The chain is built from TRBV4-1 and TRBJ1-3; possibly TRBD1 for D (5 bases). The V gene's germline CDR1 is MGHRA and CDR2 YSYEKL. This CDR3 contains 14 residues. The V end lost 0 bases, the J end lost 9 bases, and 12 bases lay between the germline ends. The CDR3 bases are TGCGCCAGCAGCCAAGATCCGACGGGGGGCACCATATATTTT. Its protein is CASSQDPTGGTIYF.

This clonotype has at least ten counts. The junction departs from the called germline gene at one end, perhaps through a read error. The chain carries TRBV3-1 and TRBJ2-3; D remains ambiguous. Germline loops: CDR1 LGHDT, CDR2 YNNKEL (reference sequence). This CDR3 spans 11 amino acids. The chain's CDR3 is CASSQVGRLDF. CDR3 nucleotides: TGTGCCAGCAGCCAGGTCGGTCGTCTAGATTTT.

This clonotype was counted many times. The chain has TRBV28 and TRBJ2-3; D is possibly TRBD1 (5 bases). Trimming removed 6 bases at V and 8 bases at J, with 12 bases between. This CDR3 comprises 12 residues. The germline gives CDR1 MDHEN, CDR2 SYDVKM. CDR3 residues: CASRLQGSTQYF. CDR3 DNA: TGTGCCAGCAGACTGCAGGGAAGTACGCAGTATTTT.

This rearrangement joins TRBV20-1 to TRBJ2-7; maybe TRBD1 (6 bases). Trimming removed 6 bases at V and 5 bases at J, with 17 bases between. Germline V gives CDR1 DFQATT, CDR2 SNEGSKA (reference sequence). This CDR3 is 13 amino acids long. The CDR3 is CSADDLKGDEQYF. The CDR3 DNA is TGCAGTGCCGATGACCTGAAGGGGGACGAGCAGTACTTC.

This clonotype was observed many times. V is TRBV20-1 and J is TRBJ2-7, with 9 positions matching TRBD1. With 7 bases clipped from V and 3 bases from J, the junction kept 4 bases outside the gene matches. CDR3 size: 12 residues. Germline CDR1 DFQATT, CDR2 SNEGSKA (reference sequence). As DNA, the CDR3 is TGCAGTGTCGGGACAGGGAACTACGAGCAGTACTTC. Its protein product is CSVGTGNYEQYF.

This clonotype was counted at least ten times. V and J are TRBV7-8 and TRBJ2-7, with 8 bases that match TRBD2. The CDR3 spans 15 residues. Losses at the gene ends were 1 base for V and 2 bases for J; bases not matched to a gene: 4. Germline V lookup: CDR1 SGHVS, CDR2 FQNEAQ. In DNA, the CDR3 is TGTGCCAGCAGCTTAGTAGCGGGGACAACCTACGAGCAGTACTTC. As protein: CASSLVAGTTYEQYF.

This clonotype was counted between two and nine times. This chain connects TRBV20-1 to TRBJ1-1; 8 nucleotides align to TRBD1. V lost 6 bases and J lost 4; bases outside the gene matches: 10. The length of the CDR3 is 14 residues. CDR1 is DFQATT, CDR2 SNEGSKA, per germline (reference sequence). In DNA, the CDR3 is TGCAGTGCGCTTCAGGGGGCTGAGGGCACTGAAGCTTTCTTT. Protein: CSALQGAEGTEAFF.

This clonotype has ten or more counts. The junction and the germline gene differ at one end; a read error may be behind it. The chain couples TRBV20-1 to TRBJ2-5; possibly TRBD2 for D (5 bases). Looked up from germline, CDR1 is DFQATT and CDR2 is SNEGSKA (reference sequence). The CDR3 runs 14 residues. The CDR3 loop reads CSANIRGLGETQYF. CDR3 DNA: TGCAGCGCTAACATACGGGGTCTTGGAGAGACCCAGTACTTC.

CDR3 in DNA: TGTGCCAGCAGTCGACAAGAAGCTTTCTTT. It encodes CASSRQEAFF. The rearrangement joins TRBV28 to TRBJ1-1; no firm D call. Per germline, CDR1 MDHEN and CDR2 SYDVKM. The CDR3 contains 10 residues. With 5 bases removed from V and 8 bases from J, the gap between germline ends came to 6 bases.

There are many counts of this clonotype. The V call is TRBV4-3, the J call TRBJ1-6; perhaps TRBD1 as D (5 bases). The CDR3 loop spans 16 amino acids. Between the trimmed V and J ends, which lost 0 bases and 3 bases, there was a span of 9 bases. CDR1 is LGHNA, CDR2 YSLEER, per germline. The CDR3 coding sequence is TGCGCCAGCAGCCAAGATGGGACGGGCTATAATTCACCCCTCCACTTT. Amino acids: CASSQDGTGYNSPLHF.

This clonotype was seen only a few times. The chain links TRBV5-1 to TRBJ1-2; D gene ambiguous. The germline V and J ends were trimmed by 4 bases and 6 bases, with 19 bases remaining between them. Looked up from germline, CDR1 is SGHRS and CDR2 is YFSETQ. CDR3 size: 15 residues. CDR3 sequence (DNA): TGCGCCAGCAGCGCCAGCGGGGTGCTCCGGGATGGCTACACCTTC. Its translation is CASSASGVLRDGYTF.

This clonotype was seen more than once but under ten times. The chain is built from TRBV7-9 and TRBJ1-2; D ambiguous. Germline values: CDR1 SEHNR, CDR2 FQNEAQ (reference sequence). This CDR3 has 16 residues. The V gene lost 2 bases and the J gene lost 0 bases, with 13 bases spanning the gap. The CDR3, as DNA: TGTGCCAGCAGCTTAATAGCGAGGCCCGCTAACTATGGCTACACCTTC. It specifies CASSLIARPANYGYTF. Looking up the rest from reference TRBV7-9 and TRBJ1-2 gives the full variable domain: DTGVSQNPRHKITKRGQNVTFRCDPISEHNRLYWYRQTLGQGPEFLTYFQNEAQLEKSRLLSDRFSAERPKGSFSTLEIQRTEQGDSAMYLCASSLIARPANYGYTFGSGTRLTVV.